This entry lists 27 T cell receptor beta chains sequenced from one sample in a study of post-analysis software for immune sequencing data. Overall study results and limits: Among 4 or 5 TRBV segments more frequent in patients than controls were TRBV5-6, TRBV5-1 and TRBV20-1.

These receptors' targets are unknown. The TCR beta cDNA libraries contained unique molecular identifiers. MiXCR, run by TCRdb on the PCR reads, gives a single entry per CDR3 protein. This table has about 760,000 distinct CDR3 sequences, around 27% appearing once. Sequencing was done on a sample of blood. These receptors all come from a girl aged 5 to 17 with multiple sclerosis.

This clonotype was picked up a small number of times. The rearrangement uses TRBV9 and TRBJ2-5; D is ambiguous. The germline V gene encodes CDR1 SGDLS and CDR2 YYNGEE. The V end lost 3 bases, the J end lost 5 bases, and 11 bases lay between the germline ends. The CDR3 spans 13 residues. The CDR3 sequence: CASSAPGMETQYF. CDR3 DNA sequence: TGTGCCAGCAGCGCACCTGGAATGGAGACCCAGTACTTC.

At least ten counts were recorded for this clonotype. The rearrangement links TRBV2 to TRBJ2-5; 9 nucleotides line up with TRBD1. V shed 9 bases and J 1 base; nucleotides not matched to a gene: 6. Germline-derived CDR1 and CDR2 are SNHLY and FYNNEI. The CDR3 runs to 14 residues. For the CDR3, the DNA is TGTGCCAGTAACCGGGACAGGGCCCAAGAGACCCAGTACTTC. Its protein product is CASNRDRAQETQYF.

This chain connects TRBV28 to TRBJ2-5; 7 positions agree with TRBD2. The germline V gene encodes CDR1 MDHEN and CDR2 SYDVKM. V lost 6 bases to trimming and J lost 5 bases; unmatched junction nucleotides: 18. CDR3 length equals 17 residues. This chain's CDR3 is CASSSPVGLRIMETQYF. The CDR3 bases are TGTGCCAGCAGCTCCCCCGTGGGACTAAGGATCATGGAGACCCAGTACTTC.

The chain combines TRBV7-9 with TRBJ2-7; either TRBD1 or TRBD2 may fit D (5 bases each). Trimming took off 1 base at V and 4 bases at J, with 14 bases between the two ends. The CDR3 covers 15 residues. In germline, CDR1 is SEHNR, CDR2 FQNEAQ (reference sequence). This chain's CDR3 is CASSLERGRAYEQYF. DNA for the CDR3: TGTGCCAGCAGCTTAGAACGGGGCAGAGCGTACGAGCAGTACTTC.

The CDR3, as DNA: TGTGCCAGCAGGCTGGGACTCCTAGGGGAGCAGTACTTC. This translates into CASRLGLLGEQYF. The V call is TRBV6-5, the J call TRBJ2-5; D may be TRBD2 (6 bases). Trimming cost V 6 bases and J 11 bases, with 19 bases left between them. Germline V gene sequence: CDR1 MNHEY, CDR2 SVGAGI. The CDR3 loop spans 13 amino acids.

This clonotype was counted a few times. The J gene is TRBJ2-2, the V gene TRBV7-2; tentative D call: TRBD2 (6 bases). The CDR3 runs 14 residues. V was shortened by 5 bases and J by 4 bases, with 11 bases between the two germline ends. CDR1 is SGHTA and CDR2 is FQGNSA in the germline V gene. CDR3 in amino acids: CASSPGRGTGELFF. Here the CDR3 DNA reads TGTGCCAGCAGCCCGGGGCGGGGCACCGGGGAGCTGTTTTTT.

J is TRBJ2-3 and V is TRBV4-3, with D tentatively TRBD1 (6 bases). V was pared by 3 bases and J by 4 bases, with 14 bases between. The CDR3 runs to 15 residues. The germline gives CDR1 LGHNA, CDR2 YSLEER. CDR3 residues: CASSQRYRAADTQYF. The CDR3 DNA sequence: TGCGCCAGCAGCCAGCGGTACAGGGCGGCAGATACGCAGTATTTT.

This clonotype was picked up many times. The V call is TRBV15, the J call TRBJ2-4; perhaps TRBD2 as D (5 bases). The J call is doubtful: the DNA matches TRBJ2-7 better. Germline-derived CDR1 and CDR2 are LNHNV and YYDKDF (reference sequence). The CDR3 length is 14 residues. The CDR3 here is CATSRARDPSEQYF. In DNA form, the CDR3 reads TGTGCCACCAGCAGAGCTCGGGATCCCAGCGAGCAGTACTTC.

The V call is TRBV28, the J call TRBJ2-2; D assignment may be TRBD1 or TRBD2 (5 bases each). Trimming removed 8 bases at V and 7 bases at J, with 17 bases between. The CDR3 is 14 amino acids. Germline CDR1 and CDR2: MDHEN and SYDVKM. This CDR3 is CASHWTPQGGELFF. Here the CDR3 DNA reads TGTGCCAGCCACTGGACTCCTCAGGGCGGGGAGCTGTTTTTT. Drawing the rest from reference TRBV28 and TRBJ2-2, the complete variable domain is DVKVTQSSRYLVKRTGEKVFLECVQDMDHENMFWYRQDPGLGLRLIYFSYDVKMKEKGDIPEGYSVSREKKERFSLILESASTNQTSMYLCASHWTPQGGELFFGEGSRLTVL.

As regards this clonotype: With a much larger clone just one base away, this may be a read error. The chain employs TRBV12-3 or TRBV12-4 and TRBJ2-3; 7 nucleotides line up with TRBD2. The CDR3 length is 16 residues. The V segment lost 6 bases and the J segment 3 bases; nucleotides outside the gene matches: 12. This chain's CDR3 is CASRNALGLVTDTQYF. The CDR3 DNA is TGTGCCAGCAGGAACGCGTTAGGACTAGTGACAGATACGCAGTATTTT.

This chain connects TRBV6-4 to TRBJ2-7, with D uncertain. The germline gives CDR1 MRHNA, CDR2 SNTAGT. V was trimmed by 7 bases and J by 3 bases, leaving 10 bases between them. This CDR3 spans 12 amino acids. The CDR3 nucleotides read TGTGCCAGCACAGGCATACACTACGAGCAGTACTTC. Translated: CASTGIHYEQYF.

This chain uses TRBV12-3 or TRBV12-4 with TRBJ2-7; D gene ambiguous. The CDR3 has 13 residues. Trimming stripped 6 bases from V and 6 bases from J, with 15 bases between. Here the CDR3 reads CASSLGSKGEQYF. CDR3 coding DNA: TGTGCCAGCAGCCTGGGATCAAAGGGCGAGCAGTACTTC.

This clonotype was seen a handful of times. For the CDR3, the DNA is TGCGCCAGCAGCTCCTCGGGAGCGGGGGGTTCAGATACGCAGTATTTT. This translates into CASSSSGAGGSDTQYF. The chain joins TRBV5-1 to TRBJ2-3, with 9 bases matching TRBD2. The J segment lost 4 bases and the V segment lost 3 bases, leaving 9 bases of the junction unmatched. Germline V CDR1 and CDR2: SGHRS, YFSETQ. The CDR3 is 16 residues long.

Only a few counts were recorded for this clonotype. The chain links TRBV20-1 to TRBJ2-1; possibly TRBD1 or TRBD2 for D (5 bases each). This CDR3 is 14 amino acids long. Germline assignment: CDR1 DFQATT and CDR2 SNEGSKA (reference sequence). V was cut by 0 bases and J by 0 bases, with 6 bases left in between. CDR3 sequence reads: CSARDGGSYNEQFF. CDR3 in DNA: TGCAGTGCTAGAGATGGGGGCTCCTACAATGAGCAGTTCTTC.

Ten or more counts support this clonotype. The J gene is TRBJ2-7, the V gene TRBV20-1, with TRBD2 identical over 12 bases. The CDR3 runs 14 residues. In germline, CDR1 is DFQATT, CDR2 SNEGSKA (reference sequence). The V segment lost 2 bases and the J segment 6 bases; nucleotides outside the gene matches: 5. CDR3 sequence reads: CSARPGLAGFEQYF. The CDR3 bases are TGCAGTGCTAGACCCGGACTAGCGGGGTTCGAGCAGTACTTC.

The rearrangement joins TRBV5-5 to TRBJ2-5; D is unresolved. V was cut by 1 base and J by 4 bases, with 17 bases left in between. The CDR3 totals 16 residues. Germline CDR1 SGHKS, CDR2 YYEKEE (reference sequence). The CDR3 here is CASSLILPRASETQYF. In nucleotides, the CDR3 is TGTGCCAGCAGCTTGATACTCCCCCGGGCCTCAGAGACCCAGTACTTC.

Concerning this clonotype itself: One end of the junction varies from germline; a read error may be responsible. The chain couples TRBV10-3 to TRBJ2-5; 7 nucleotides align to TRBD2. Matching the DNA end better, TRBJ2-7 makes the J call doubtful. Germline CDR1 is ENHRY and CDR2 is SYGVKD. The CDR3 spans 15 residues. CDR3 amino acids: CTISRTVGLSYEQYF. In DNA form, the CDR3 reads TGTACCATCAGTCGAACAGTGGGACTATCCTACGAGCAGTACTTC.

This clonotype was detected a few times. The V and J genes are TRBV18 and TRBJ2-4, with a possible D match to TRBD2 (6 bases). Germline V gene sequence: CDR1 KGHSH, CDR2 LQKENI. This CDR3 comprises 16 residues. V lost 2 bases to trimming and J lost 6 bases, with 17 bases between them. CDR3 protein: CASSPYGTGSGNIQYF. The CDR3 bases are TGTGCCAGCTCACCATATGGGACTGGCAGTGGAAACATTCAGTACTTC.

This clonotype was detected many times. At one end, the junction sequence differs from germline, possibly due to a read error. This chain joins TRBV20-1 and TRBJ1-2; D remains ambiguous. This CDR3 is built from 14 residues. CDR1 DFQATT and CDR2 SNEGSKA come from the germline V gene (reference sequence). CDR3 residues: CSARDSNSNDGYTF. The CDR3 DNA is TGCAGTGCTAGAGATAGTAATAGTAACGATGGCTACACCTTC.

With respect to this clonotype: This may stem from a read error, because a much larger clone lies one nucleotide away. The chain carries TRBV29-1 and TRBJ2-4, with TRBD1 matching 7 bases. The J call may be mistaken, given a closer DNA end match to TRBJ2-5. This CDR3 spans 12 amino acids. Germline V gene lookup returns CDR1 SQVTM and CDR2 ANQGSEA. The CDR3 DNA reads TGCAGCGAGGGACAGATCCAGGAGACCCAGTACTTC. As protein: CSEGQIQETQYF.

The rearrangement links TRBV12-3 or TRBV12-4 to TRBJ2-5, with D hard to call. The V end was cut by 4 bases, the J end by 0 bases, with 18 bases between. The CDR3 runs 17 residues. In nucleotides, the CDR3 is TGTGCCAGCAGTTCCCGAGAATCGACCCCTCACCAAGAGACCCAGTACTTC. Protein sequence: CASSSRESTPHQETQYF.

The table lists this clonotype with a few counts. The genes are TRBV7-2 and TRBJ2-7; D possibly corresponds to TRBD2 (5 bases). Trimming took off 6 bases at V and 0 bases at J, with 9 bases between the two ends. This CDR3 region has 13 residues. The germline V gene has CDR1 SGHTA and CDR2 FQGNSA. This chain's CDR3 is CASRLAYSYEQYF. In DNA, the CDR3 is TGTGCCAGCAGGCTAGCCTACTCCTACGAGCAGTACTTC. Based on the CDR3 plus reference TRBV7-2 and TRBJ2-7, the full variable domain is GAGVSQSPSNKVTEKGKDVELRCDPISGHTALYWYRQSLGQGLEFLIYFQGNSAPDKSGLPSDRFSAERTGGSVSTLTIQRTQQEDSAVYLCASRLAYSYEQYFGPGTRLTVT.

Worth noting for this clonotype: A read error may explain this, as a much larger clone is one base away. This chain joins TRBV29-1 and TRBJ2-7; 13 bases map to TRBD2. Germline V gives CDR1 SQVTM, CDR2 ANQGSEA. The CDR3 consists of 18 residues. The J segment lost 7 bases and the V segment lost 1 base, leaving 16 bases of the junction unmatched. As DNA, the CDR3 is TGCAGCGTTGAAGGGGGGACTAGCGGGGCCAGCTCCTACAATGAGCAGTACTTC. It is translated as CSVEGGTSGASSYNEQYF.

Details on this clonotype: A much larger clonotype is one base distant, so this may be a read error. The chain's CDR3 is CASSRPAPGETLYF. CDR3 nucleotides: TGTGCCAGCAGCAGACCAGCCCCGGGAGAGACCCTGTACTTC. The J gene is TRBJ2-5, the V gene TRBV5-6, with a weak D call TRBD2 (6 bases). The germline V gene encodes CDR1 SGHDT and CDR2 YYEEEE. This CDR3 comprises 14 residues. The full variable domain, in which reference TRBV5-6 and TRBJ2-5 provide the parts outside the CDR3, is DAGVTQSPTHLIKTRGQQVTLRCSPKSGHDTVSWYQQALGQGPQFIFQYYEEEERQRGNFPDRFSGHQFPNYSSELNVNALLLGDSALYLCASSRPAPGETLYFGPGTRLLVL.

The CDR3 protein is CASKKRRGTGTETYEQYF. In DNA, the CDR3 is TGTGCCAGCAAAAAACGGAGGGGGACCGGGACGGAGACCTACGAGCAGTACTTC. The chain links TRBV27 to TRBJ2-7; tentatively, D is TRBD1 or TRBD2 (6 bases each). V lost 7 bases and J 2 bases, leaving 27 bases between the germline ends. In germline, CDR1 is MNHEY, CDR2 SMNVEV (reference sequence). The CDR3 runs to 18 residues.

This chain's CDR3 is CASSYSREALEQFF. The CDR3 DNA follows: TGTGCCAGCAGTTACTCGCGGGAGGCCTTAGAGCAGTTCTTC. The chain employs TRBV6-2 or TRBV6-3 and TRBJ2-1; 8 bases map to TRBD2. V lost 0 bases and J lost 10; bases outside the gene matches: 5. The CDR3 runs to 14 residues. Germline CDR1 and CDR2: MNHEY and SVGEGT.

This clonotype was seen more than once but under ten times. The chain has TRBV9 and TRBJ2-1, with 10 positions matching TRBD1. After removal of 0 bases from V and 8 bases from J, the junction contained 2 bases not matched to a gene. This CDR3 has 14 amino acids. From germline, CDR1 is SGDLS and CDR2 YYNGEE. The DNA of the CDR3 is TGTGCCAGCAGCGTAGGTGGACAGGGGGATGAGCAGTTCTTC. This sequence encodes CASSVGGQGDEQFF.